Listed here are 29 T cell receptor beta chains from one sample, sequenced in a study of T cell responses to AZD1222 COVID-19 vaccine. Clones were read by immunoSEQ multiplex PCR, and TCRdb kept only the in-frame ones, dropping some. The data show approximately 110,000 clones, 82% seen once. Specimen: peripheral blood, collected on day 0 of AZD1222 vaccination. All receptors come from an adult in good health.

The chain is built from TRBV10-3 and TRBJ1-2, with D possibly matching TRBD1 (6 bases). Germline V gives CDR1 ENHRY, CDR2 SYGVKD. V dropped 0 bases and J dropped 0 bases, with 11 bases sitting between them. The CDR3 has 16 amino acids. The CDR3, as DNA: TGTGCCATCAGTGAGTCGACAGGCCGCTCTAACTATGGCTACACCTTC. This gives the protein CAISESTGRSNYGYTF.

Only one count was recorded for this clone. The germline gene is not matched at one end of the junction; a read error may be the cause. V gene TRBV10-2 combines with J gene TRBJ1-1; 8 bases map to TRBD1. Germline CDR1 and CDR2: WSHSY and SAAADI. CDR3 length equals 12 residues. The CDR3 DNA reads TGCGCCAGCAGTGAGTCGAAGGGACAGGCCACCTTT. This encodes CASSESKGQATF.

Turning to this clone: This same CDR3 is encoded by further DNA sequences in the sample. J is TRBJ1-2 and V is TRBV7-2; 8 bases map to TRBD1. This CDR3 contains 14 residues. Germline trimming cut 2 bases from V and 4 bases from J; bases unmatched to any gene: 3. Germline CDR1 reads SGHTA; CDR2 reads FQGNSA. DNA for the CDR3: TGTGCCAGCAGCTTAACAGGGGGAGGCTATGGCTACACCTTC. It encodes CASSLTGGGYGYTF.

The chain carries TRBV6-6 and TRBJ2-2; D not resolved. This CDR3 has 13 residues. Looked up from germline, CDR1 is MNHNY and CDR2 is SVGAGI (reference sequence). V was cut by 0 bases and J by 7 bases, with 6 bases left in between. The CDR3 reads CASSYSMIGELFF. Here the CDR3 DNA reads TGTGCCAGCAGTTACTCGATGATCGGGGAGCTGTTTTTT.

The V gene is TRBV7-8, the J gene TRBJ2-7; D gene ambiguous. V lost 3 bases and J 3 bases, leaving 9 bases between the germline ends. The germline V gene has CDR1 SGHVS and CDR2 FQNEAQ. The CDR3 extends over 13 amino acids. The CDR3 DNA reads TGTGCCAGCAGCTTTAATCCAGGCTACGAGCAGTACTTC. Translating gives CASSFNPGYEQYF.

J is TRBJ1-5 and V is TRBV6-2 or TRBV6-3, with unresolved D. V lost 5 bases and J lost 5, with 7 bases in between. Germline-derived CDR1 and CDR2 are MNHEY and SVGEGT. The CDR3 extends over 12 amino acids. The CDR3 DNA is TGTGCCAGCAGTACCCCGGATCAGCCCCAGCATTTT. It translates to CASSTPDQPQHF.

V is TRBV4-2 and J is TRBJ2-5; 11 bases align to TRBD1. V trimming: 1 base; J trimming: 0 bases; junction bases outside the gene matches: 4. Germline assignment: CDR1 LGHNA and CDR2 YNFKEQ. This CDR3 has 17 residues. In nucleotides, the CDR3 is TGTGCCAGCAGCCAAGGGGGACAGGGGGAGTACCAAGAGACCCAGTACTTC. Amino acids: CASSQGGQGEYQETQYF.

This chain joins TRBV6-5 and TRBJ2-7; 11 bases map to TRBD1. The CDR3 runs 12 residues. Germline CDR1 and CDR2: MNHEY and SVGAGI. J was trimmed by 4 bases and V by 10 bases; bases with no gene match: 3. CDR3: CATGTGGYEQYF. In nucleotides, the CDR3 is TGTGCCACCGGGACAGGGGGATACGAGCAGTACTTC.

The chain uses TRBV5-8 and TRBJ2-4; no definite D call. The length of the CDR3 is 14 residues. V was pared by 1 base and J by 0 bases, with 5 bases between. The V gene's germline CDR1 is SGHTS and CDR2 YDEGEE. The CDR3 DNA sequence: TGTGCCAGCAGCTTGAGGTCAGCCAAAAACATTCAGTACTTC. Amino acids: CASSLRSAKNIQYF. Filled out from reference TRBV5-8 and TRBJ2-4, the complete variable domain reads EAGVTQSPTHLIKTRGQQATLRCSPISGHTSVYWYQQALGLGLQFLLWYDEGEERNRGNFPPRFSGRQFPNYSSELNVNALELEDSALYLCASSLRSAKNIQYFGAGTRLSVL.

The chain joins TRBV7-8 to TRBJ2-7; possibly TRBD2 for D (7 bases). This CDR3 spans 16 amino acids. Trimming removed 1 base from V and 3 bases from J, with 16 bases in between. Germline CDR1 reads SGHVS; CDR2 reads FQNEAQ. This CDR3 reads CASSLDHGGGGYEQYF. The CDR3 coding sequence is TGTGCCAGCAGCTTAGATCATGGGGGCGGGGGCTACGAGCAGTACTTC.

This clone was observed a single time. This chain links TRBV6-6 with TRBJ1-6; D is ambiguous. This CDR3 has 15 residues. CDR1 and CDR2 (germline): MNHNY, SVGAGI (reference sequence). Trimming left V 7 bases short and J 0 bases short, with 10 bases between. The CDR3 region is CASKQTSSYNSPLHF. The CDR3 DNA sequence: TGTGCCAGCAAACAGACGAGCTCCTATAATTCACCCCTCCACTTT.

This clone came up once. This chain uses TRBV3-1 (or the pseudogene TRBV3-2) with TRBJ1-2; TRBD1 might be the D (5 bases). V dropped 3 bases and J dropped 6 bases, with 8 bases sitting between them. CDR1 and CDR2 (germline): LGHDT, YNNKEL (reference sequence). CDR3 length: 12 amino acids. CDR3 amino acids: CASSQGGHGYTF. In DNA, the CDR3 is TGTGCCAGCAGCCAGGGGGGTCATGGCTACACCTTC.

The chain combines TRBV15 with TRBJ1-1; D gene unclear. Trimming stripped 3 bases from V and 4 bases from J, with 12 bases between. Germline V gene lookup returns CDR1 LNHNV and CDR2 YYDKDF (reference sequence). The CDR3 has 14 amino acids. Here the CDR3 DNA reads TGTGCCACCAGCAGTTCCCTCACGGGCACTGAAGCTTTCTTT. Amino acids: CATSSSLTGTEAFF. Using reference TRBV15 and TRBJ1-1 for the parts outside the CDR3, the full variable domain is DAMVIQNPRYQVTQFGKPVTLSCSQTLNHNVMYWYQQKSSQAPKLLFHYYDKDFNNEADTPDNFQSRRPNTSFCFLDIRSPGLGDTAMYLCATSSSLTGTEAFFGQGTRLTVV.

This clone came up a few times. The chain employs TRBV5-1 and TRBJ2-3; 7 bases fit TRBD2. From germline, CDR1 is SGHRS and CDR2 YFSETQ. The CDR3 sequence is 16 residues long. J gave up 1 base and V 4 bases, and 9 bases lay outside the gene matches. The CDR3 here is CASSPMASGGTDTQYF. The CDR3, as DNA: TGCGCCAGCAGCCCGATGGCTAGCGGAGGCACAGATACGCAGTATTTT.

The chain couples TRBV4-3 to TRBJ2-2; D possibly corresponds to TRBD2 (6 bases). The CDR3 totals 17 residues. CDR1 and CDR2 from the germline V gene are LGHNA and YSLEER. Trimming removed 1 base at V and 5 bases at J, with 17 bases between. The CDR3 region has the DNA TGCGCCAGCAGCCAAGTTGTGGCGGGGCCTGGGACCGGGGAGCTGTTTTTT. This encodes CASSQVVAGPGTGELFF.

The chain combines TRBV5-1 with TRBJ1-1; D gene unclear. CDR1 and CDR2 from the germline V gene are SGHRS and YFSETQ. Trimming shortened V by 0 bases and J by 0 bases, and 6 bases separated the two germline ends. CDR3 size: 14 residues. The CDR3 DNA is TGCGCCAGCAGCTTGGGAGTCCTGAACACTGAAGCTTTCTTT. This codes for CASSLGVLNTEAFF.

The rearrangement uses TRBV4-1 and TRBJ2-7, with D perhaps assigned TRBD1 or TRBD2 (7 bases each). V was trimmed by 1 base and J by 7 bases, leaving 14 bases between them. This CDR3 has 14 residues. The germline gives CDR1 MGHRA, CDR2 YSYEKL. CDR3 coding DNA: TGCGCCAGCAGCCAAGCCAGGGGGGGTCGGGAGCAGTACTTC. Amino acid sequence: CASSQARGGREQYF.

The V call is TRBV4-3, the J call TRBJ1-2; no firm D call. This CDR3 contains 14 residues. Between the trimmed V and J ends, which lost 1 base and 4 bases, there was a span of 10 bases. Germline V gene lookup returns CDR1 LGHNA and CDR2 YSLEER. The CDR3 is CASSQAGLLYGYTF. CDR3 bases: TGCGCCAGCAGCCAAGCCGGTCTCCTCTATGGCTACACCTTC.

CDR3 coding DNA: TGCGCCAGCAGCCATCGGACAGGGGGGATTCGGGGCTACACCTTC. Protein product: CASSHRTGGIRGYTF. The J gene is TRBJ1-2, the V gene TRBV4-3, with 10 bases aligning to TRBD1. Germline V CDR1 and CDR2: LGHNA, YSLEER. The CDR3 totals 15 residues. J gave up 8 bases and V 3 bases, and 9 bases lay outside the gene matches.

The table lists this clone with a count of one. J is TRBJ2-2 and V is TRBV19; D unresolved. V was trimmed by 7 bases and J by 0 bases, leaving 12 bases between them. The germline CDR1 and CDR2 sequences are LNHDA and SQIVND (reference sequence). The CDR3 consists of 15 residues. The CDR3 DNA reads TGTGCCAGTAAGAATCAGGCTGCGAACACCGGGGAGCTGTTTTTT. This sequence encodes CASKNQAANTGELFF.

CDR3 protein: CASSQEREVPQFF. The DNA for the CDR3 is TGTGCCAGCAGCCAAGAAAGGGAGGTACCGCAGTTCTTC. The rearrangement joins TRBV4-2 to TRBJ2-1; maybe TRBD2 (6 bases). Trimming pared 0 bases from V and 12 bases from J, leaving 12 bases between. The CDR3 contains 13 residues. The germline V gene has CDR1 LGHNA and CDR2 YNFKEQ.

The rearrangement uses TRBV19 and TRBJ1-2, with 7 bases fitting TRBD1. CDR3 length: 15 amino acids. V was clipped by 3 bases and J by 2 bases; unmatched bases: 6. The germline CDR1 and CDR2 sequences are LNHDA and SQIVND (reference sequence). The CDR3 protein is CASSIGGGGNYGYTF. DNA for the CDR3: TGTGCCAGTAGTATCGGTGGAGGGGGCAACTATGGCTACACCTTC. Together with reference TRBV19 and TRBJ1-2, the CDR3 gives the full variable domain: DGGITQSPKYLFRKEGQNVTLSCEQNLNHDAMYWYRQDPGQGLRLIYYSQIVNDFQKGDIAEGYSVSREKKESFPLTVTSAQKNPTAFYLCASSIGGGGNYGYTFGSGTRLTVV.

This chain joins TRBV10-3 and TRBJ1-5, with D possibly TRBD1 on 5 matching bases. Trimming took 4 bases from V and 0 from J, leaving 7 bases between them. The germline V gene encodes CDR1 ENHRY and CDR2 SYGVKD. The CDR3 has 14 residues. CDR3 amino acids: CAISGGNSNQPQHF. The CDR3 region has the DNA TGTGCCATCAGTGGGGGGAATAGCAATCAGCCCCAGCATTTT.

The rearrangement uses TRBV27 and TRBJ1-6; no firm D call. The CDR3 sequence is 13 residues long. V shed 6 bases and J shed 9 bases, with 12 bases lying between them. The germline V gene encodes CDR1 MNHEY and CDR2 SMNVEV (reference sequence). This chain's CDR3 is CASSLMGGSPLHF. Here the CDR3 DNA reads TGTGCCAGCAGCCTGATGGGCGGTTCACCCCTCCACTTT.

The CDR3 loop is CASRPDSSNQPQHF. DNA for the CDR3: TGTGCCAGCAGACCGGACAGTAGCAATCAGCCCCAGCATTTT. The chain couples TRBV6-5 to TRBJ1-5, with D tentatively TRBD1 (6 bases). CDR1 and CDR2 from the germline V gene are MNHEY and SVGAGI. The CDR3 extends over 14 amino acids. The V gene lost 6 bases and the J gene lost 0 bases, with 9 bases spanning the gap.

The chain carries TRBV5-6 and TRBJ1-2; the D gene is possibly TRBD1 (5 bases). The ends were cut back, 5 bases at V and 6 bases at J, with 8 bases in the middle. CDR1 is SGHDT and CDR2 is YYEEEE in the germline V gene. The CDR3 is 11 residues long. This CDR3 is CASSRDHGYTF. The CDR3 DNA reads as TGTGCCAGCAGTCGGGACCATGGCTACACCTTC.

J is TRBJ1-2 and V is TRBV10-3, with 7 positions matching TRBD1. CDR1 ENHRY and CDR2 SYGVKD come from the germline V gene. The CDR3 is 14 residues long. V was pared by 1 base and J by 7 bases, with 6 bases of the junction left unmatched. CDR3 protein: CAISEFQGEGGYTF. The CDR3 DNA reads as TGTGCCATCAGTGAGTTCCAGGGGGAAGGTGGCTACACCTTC.

The rearrangement joins TRBV10-1 to TRBJ1-1; D might be TRBD1 (5 bases). CDR1 and CDR2 (germline): WNHNN, SYGVQD (reference sequence). This CDR3 region has 12 residues. The ends were cut back, 8 bases at V and 6 bases at J, with 13 bases in the middle. The CDR3 sequence: CASSRSGSEAFF. The CDR3 DNA follows: TGCGCCAGCTCCCGATCAGGGTCTGAAGCTTTCTTT.

This clone is medium-sized by share. V gene TRBV7-9 combines with J gene TRBJ2-2; maybe TRBD2 (7 bases). Looked up from germline, CDR1 is SEHNR and CDR2 is FQNEAQ (reference sequence). The CDR3 length is 15 residues. The V end lost 5 bases, the J end lost 4 bases, and 14 bases lay between the germline ends. The CDR3 DNA reads TGTGCCAGCAGCGGCCCCGCGGGGGCCACCGGGGAGCTGTTTTTT. This translates into CASSGPAGATGELFF. Using reference TRBV7-9 and TRBJ2-2 for the parts outside the CDR3, the full variable domain is DTGVSQNPRHKITKRGQNVTFRCDPISEHNRLYWYRQTLGQGPEFLTYFQNEAQLEKSRLLSDRFSAERPKGSFSTLEIQRTEQGDSAMYLCASSGPAGATGELFFGEGSRLTVL.